The 5 T cell receptor beta chains below all came from one sample that was sequenced in a study of shared clonotypes between healthy human individuals. The table came from immunoSEQ multiplex PCR; TCRdb's copy has only in-frame clones and leaves some out. The sample has 2,500,000 or so clones, approximately 94% seen once. What was sequenced was naive CD4+ T cells from PBMCs. Subset meaning: CD45RA+ positively selected. The receptors derive from a man between 18 and 35 years old in good health. Some clones in this sample may be carry-over from other donors' samples.

The gene calls are TRBV6-5 and TRBJ1-4; possibly TRBD1 for D (6 bases). Trimming took 8 bases from V and 11 from J, leaving 18 bases between them. CDR1 is MNHEY, CDR2 SVGAGI, per germline. CDR3 length equals 13 residues. CDR3 nucleotide sequence: TGTGCCAGCCAAGAATTGCCGGGGGCGAAACTGTTTTTT. This gives the protein CASQELPGAKLFF.

J is TRBJ2-5 and V is TRBV28; the D call may be TRBD1 or TRBD2 (6 bases each). CDR1 and CDR2 from the germline V gene are MDHEN and SYDVKM. The CDR3 loop spans 14 amino acids. Trimming stripped 6 bases from V and 3 bases from J, with 14 bases between. CDR3 sequence (DNA): TGTGCCAGCAGCCCCGGGGGCGGGAAAGAGACCCAGTACTTC. It specifies CASSPGGGKETQYF.

The chain employs TRBV11-2 and TRBJ2-5; D might be TRBD2 (6 bases). Germline CDR1 SGHAT, CDR2 FQNNGV. The V end was cut by 5 bases, the J end by 5 bases, with 21 bases between. The CDR3 has 16 residues. CDR3 DNA: TGTGCCAGCAGCCGACACCTTGGGCCCCGGGGGGAGACCCAGTACTTC. Amino acid sequence: CASSRHLGPRGETQYF. The whole variable domain, filled in from reference TRBV11-2 and TRBJ2-5, reads EAGVAQSPRYKIIEKRQSVAFWCNPISGHATLYWYQQILGQGPKLLIQFQNNGVVDDSQLPKDRFSAERLKGVDSTLKIQPAKLEDSAVYLCASSRHLGPRGETQYFGPGTRLLVL.

The rearrangement joins TRBV11-3 to TRBJ2-3; 8 positions agree with TRBD1. J lost 14 bases, V lost 4 bases, and 11 bases had no gene match. CDR1 and CDR2 from the germline V gene are SGHNT and YENEEA. This CDR3 is 13 amino acids long. CDR3 sequence reads: CASSSPKQGGSYF. The CDR3 DNA reads TGTGCCAGCAGCTCGCCTAAACAGGGGGGTTCGTATTTT.

This chain connects TRBV30 to TRBJ2-5; 8 bases fit TRBD1. The end of the DNA aligns better with TRBJ2-7, so the J call may be wrong. The CDR3 extends over 14 amino acids. Germline V lookup: CDR1 GTSNPN, CDR2 SVGIG (reference sequence). The CDR3 spells CACQGGTGWYEQYF. The CDR3 coding sequence is TGTGCCTGCCAGGGCGGGACAGGATGGTACGAGCAGTACTTC.